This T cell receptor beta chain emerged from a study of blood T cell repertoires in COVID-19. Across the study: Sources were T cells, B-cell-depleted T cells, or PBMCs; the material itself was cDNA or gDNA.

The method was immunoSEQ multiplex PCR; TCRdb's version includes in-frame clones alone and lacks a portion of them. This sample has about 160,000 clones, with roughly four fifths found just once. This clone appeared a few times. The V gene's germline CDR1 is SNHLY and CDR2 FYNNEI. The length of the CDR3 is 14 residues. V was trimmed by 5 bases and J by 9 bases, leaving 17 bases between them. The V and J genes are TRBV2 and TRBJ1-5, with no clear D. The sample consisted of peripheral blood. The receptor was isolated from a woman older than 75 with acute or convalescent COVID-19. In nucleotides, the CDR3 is TGTGCCAGCAGTTTGGGGAGAGGAACCCGGCCCCAGCATTTT. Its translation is CASSLGRGTRPQHF.